What follows are 6 T cell receptor beta chains derived from one specimen sequenced in a study of human T cells and chemical hapten exposure. TCRdb called the RACE reads again in MiXCR, with one record for every CDR3 protein. This sample carries some 170,000 distinct CDR3 sequences, approximately 20% of them seen once, and the ten largest clones take about 7%. The time point: patch test 1, 2 weeks after DPC sensitization. The treatment denotes: therapeutic diphenylcyclopropenone sensitization with weekly scalp DPC. Material: whole blood, obtained in connection with sensitization to the hapten diphenylcyclopropenone (DPC). The source is a woman in her forties or fifties with alopecia areata. Some clones in this sample may be carry-over from other donors' samples.

The CDR3 region is CASSGLAGVSDTQYF. CDR3 DNA: TGTGCCAGCAGTGGACTAGCGGGAGTATCAGATACGCAGTATTTT. The rearrangement uses TRBV6-1 and TRBJ2-3; 12 positions match TRBD2. Germline assignment: CDR1 MNHNS and CDR2 SASEGT. This CDR3 contains 15 residues. V lost 4 bases, J lost 4 bases, and 3 bases stayed unmatched.

In its sample, this clonotype was seen a few times. The chain combines TRBV7-3 with TRBJ2-7, with D hard to call. This CDR3 region has 13 residues. Looked up from germline, CDR1 is SGHTA and CDR2 is FQGTGA. Trimming left V 3 bases short and J 3 bases short, with 9 bases between. The CDR3 loop reads CASSLDPFYEQYF. The CDR3 nucleotides are TGTGCCAGCAGCTTGGACCCATTCTACGAGCAGTACTTC.

The chain carries TRBV18 and TRBJ1-1, with no clear D. In germline, CDR1 is KGHSH, CDR2 LQKENI. The CDR3 consists of 17 residues. Trimming stripped 3 bases from V and 0 bases from J, with 17 bases between. CDR3 DNA sequence: TGTGCCAGCTCACCTGAGACATACGGCTATATGAACACTGAAGCTTTCTTT. It translates to CASSPETYGYMNTEAFF.

This clonotype showed up just a few times. The chain is built from TRBV20-1 and TRBJ2-7, with D perhaps being TRBD1 or TRBD2 (5 bases each). CDR1 is DFQATT and CDR2 is SNEGSKA in the germline V gene (reference sequence). Trimming took off 6 bases at V and 0 bases at J, with 15 bases between the two ends. The CDR3 is made up of 14 amino acids. The CDR3 here is CSASGPLSSYEQYF. Written as DNA, the CDR3 is TGCAGTGCCTCGGGACCGCTGAGCTCCTACGAGCAGTACTTC.

V gene TRBV7-9 combines with J gene TRBJ2-3; D not certain. Per germline, CDR1 SEHNR and CDR2 FQNEAQ (reference sequence). Trimming removed 6 bases from V and 1 base from J, with 8 bases in between. This CDR3 has 13 amino acids. CDR3 bases: TGTGCCAGCAGTATCGGCGGCACAGATACGCAGTATTTT. It specifies CASSIGGTDTQYF.

The genes are TRBV9 and TRBJ2-1, with TRBD1 identical over 7 bases. The CDR3 has 16 amino acids. CDR1 is SGDLS and CDR2 is YYNGEE in the germline V gene. V lost 0 bases and J lost 9; bases outside the gene matches: 12. The CDR3 coding sequence is TGTGCCAGCAGCGTAGTCGTGACAGGGTTCTTGGGTGAGCAGTTCTTC. This encodes CASSVVVTGFLGEQFF. The whole variable domain, filled in from reference TRBV9 and TRBJ2-1, reads DSGVTQTPKHLITATGQRVTLRCSPRSGDLSVYWYQQSLDQGLQFLIQYYNGEERAKGNILERFSAQQFPDLHSELNLSSLELGDSALYFCASSVVVTGFLGEQFFGPGTRLTVL.